Listed here are 13 T cell receptor beta chains from one sample, sequenced in a study of blood T cell repertoires in COVID-19. Clones were read by immunoSEQ multiplex PCR, and TCRdb kept only the in-frame ones, dropping some. The sample holds about 100,000 clones; more than 70% are singletons and the top ten take about 4.3%. Sequenced sample: peripheral blood. Receptors were obtained from a man aged 65 to 85 with acute or convalescent COVID-19.

The chain carries TRBV5-1 and TRBJ2-3, with a weak D call TRBD1 (6 bases). Deletions cut 0 bases from V and 3 bases from J, with 14 bases between. The CDR3 spans 16 residues. Germline CDR1 is SGHRS and CDR2 is YFSETQ. CDR3 residues: CASSLAPTGFTDTQYF. The CDR3 nucleotides read TGCGCCAGCAGCTTGGCACCGACAGGATTTACAGATACGCAGTATTTT.

V usage is TRBV7-2 and J usage is TRBJ1-5, with D possibly matching TRBD1 (5 bases). Germline assignment: CDR1 SGHTA and CDR2 FQGNSA. Trimming took off 4 bases at V and 0 bases at J, with 13 bases between the two ends. This CDR3 has 16 amino acids. Written as DNA, the CDR3 is TGTGCCAGCAGCTCTTCAGGGAAGCTTAGCAATCAGCCCCAGCATTTT. This sequence encodes CASSSSGKLSNQPQHF.

The chain has TRBV18 and TRBJ1-5, with 8 bases lining up with TRBD1. Germline CDR1 KGHSH, CDR2 LQKENI. The CDR3 length is 15 residues. Trimming at V came to 5 bases and at J to 6 bases, leaving 9 bases not matched to a gene. The CDR3 loop is CASSSAPQGAQPQHF. The CDR3 DNA reads TGTGCCAGCTCATCTGCCCCGCAGGGGGCTCAGCCCCAGCATTTT.

The J gene is TRBJ1-4, the V gene TRBV5-5, with 11 bases matching TRBD1. Trimming at V came to 4 bases and at J to 1 base, leaving 6 bases not matched to a gene. CDR1 and CDR2 (germline): SGHKS, YYEKEE (reference sequence). This CDR3 has 17 residues. The CDR3 loop reads CASSKEDRGRTNEKLFF. CDR3 DNA: TGTGCCAGCAGCAAGGAGGACAGGGGGCGAACTAATGAAAAACTGTTTTTT. The whole variable domain, remainder taken from reference TRBV5-5 and TRBJ1-4, is DAGVTQSPTHLIKTRGQQVTLRCSPISGHKSVSWYQQVLGQGPQFIFQYYEKEERGRGNFPDRFSARQFPNYSSELNVNALLLGDSALYLCASSKEDRGRTNEKLFFGSGTQLSVL.

The chain uses TRBV11-2 and TRBJ1-2; possibly TRBD1 for D (6 bases). Looked up from germline, CDR1 is SGHAT and CDR2 is FQNNGV. The CDR3 contains 15 residues. V lost 4 bases to trimming and J lost 1 base, with 13 bases between them. The CDR3 protein is CASSSDRNINYGYTF. The CDR3, as DNA: TGTGCCAGCAGCTCCGACAGGAATATTAACTATGGCTACACCTTC.

This sequence joins TRBV11-1 and TRBJ2-1, with a weak D call TRBD2 (6 bases). Germline CDR1 and CDR2: SGHAT and FQDESV (reference sequence). The CDR3 sequence is 13 residues long. Between the trimmed V and J ends, which lost 5 bases and 12 bases, there was a span of 17 bases. In nucleotides, the CDR3 is TGTGCCAGCAGCCGGGGGTCAGCAGAGAGGCAGTTCTTC. It is translated as CASSRGSAERQFF.

The V call is TRBV5-1, the J call TRBJ2-1; 10 bases map to TRBD1. V was clipped by 2 bases and J by 0 bases; unmatched bases: 5. This CDR3 comprises 17 residues. Per the germline V gene, CDR1 is SGHRS and CDR2 is YFSETQ. CDR3 nucleotides: TGCGCCAGCAGCTTCGGACAGGGGGGGAGCTCCTACAATGAGCAGTTCTTC. Amino acids: CASSFGQGGSSYNEQFF.

The V and J genes are TRBV27 and TRBJ1-2; 7 nucleotides match TRBD1. Germline-derived CDR1 and CDR2 are MNHEY and SMNVEV (reference sequence). Unmatched junction bases numbered 15, after V lost 6 bases and J lost 8 bases. CDR3 size: 15 residues. CDR3 sequence: CASSPGRQGLGGYTF. The CDR3 DNA sequence: TGTGCCAGCAGCCCAGGTCGACAGGGTCTGGGAGGCTACACCTTC.

The V call is TRBV7-8, the J call TRBJ1-6; no definite D call. The germline gives CDR1 SGHVS, CDR2 FQNEAQ. This CDR3 comprises 14 residues. Trimming took 7 bases from V and 8 from J, leaving 15 bases between them. Here the CDR3 reads CASTPGVRDSPLHF. The CDR3 coding sequence is TGTGCCAGCACCCCGGGTGTGAGGGATTCACCCCTCCACTTT. The variable domain in full, with the rest retrieved from reference TRBV7-8 and TRBJ1-6, is GAGVSQSPRYKVAKRGQDVALRCDPISGHVSLFWYQQALGQGPEFLTYFQNEAQLDKSGLPSDRFFAERPEGSVSTLKIQRTQQEDSAVYLCASTPGVRDSPLHFGNGTRLTVT.

This clone was observed a single time. The chain has TRBV11-2 and TRBJ2-7; perhaps TRBD1 as D (7 bases). Germline assignment: CDR1 SGHAT and CDR2 FQNNGV. The CDR3 totals 14 residues. V gave up 2 bases and J gave up 5 bases, with 13 bases separating them. In DNA, the CDR3 is TGTGCCAGCAGCTTATTTTCCAGGGGGGACGAGCAGTACTTC. Translation: CASSLFSRGDEQYF.

This chain uses TRBV18 with TRBJ1-5; D is perhaps TRBD1 (5 bases). The V end lost 0 bases, the J end lost 6 bases, and 15 bases lay between the germline ends. Germline CDR1 is KGHSH and CDR2 is LQKENI. This CDR3 spans 16 amino acids. In nucleotides, the CDR3 is TGTGCCAGCTCACCACCTGCCGGGGGGGAGGGTCAGCCCCAGCATTTT. It is translated as CASSPPAGGEGQPQHF.

A few counts support this clone. Here the CDR3 reads CASSLSAGQGDTEAFF. The CDR3 DNA reads TGTGCCAGCAGCTTAAGTGCGGGACAGGGGGACACTGAAGCTTTCTTT. This chain joins TRBV7-2 and TRBJ1-1, with TRBD1 matching over 11 bases. Germline V CDR1 and CDR2: SGHTA, FQGNSA. Unmatched junction bases numbered 5, after V lost 2 bases and J lost 3 bases. The CDR3 totals 16 residues.

The chain carries TRBV27 and TRBJ2-2, with D perhaps TRBD2 (6 bases). CDR1 MNHEY and CDR2 SMNVEV come from the germline V gene (reference sequence). The CDR3 spans 14 residues. Trimming removed 4 bases from V and 4 bases from J, with 10 bases in between. The CDR3 here is CASSSLRGTGELFF. CDR3 DNA sequence: TGTGCCAGCAGTTCCCTGCGGGGCACCGGGGAGCTGTTTTTT.